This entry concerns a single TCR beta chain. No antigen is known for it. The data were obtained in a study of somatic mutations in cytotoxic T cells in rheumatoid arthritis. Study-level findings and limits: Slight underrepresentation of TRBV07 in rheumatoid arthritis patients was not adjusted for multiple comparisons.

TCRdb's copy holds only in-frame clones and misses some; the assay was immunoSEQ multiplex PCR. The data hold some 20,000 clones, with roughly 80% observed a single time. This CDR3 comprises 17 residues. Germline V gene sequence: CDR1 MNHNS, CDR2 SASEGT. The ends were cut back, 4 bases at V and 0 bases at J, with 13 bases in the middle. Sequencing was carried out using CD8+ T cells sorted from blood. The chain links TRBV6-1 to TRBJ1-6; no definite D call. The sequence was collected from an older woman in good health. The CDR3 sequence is CASSARRGPSYNSPLHF. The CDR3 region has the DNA TGTGCCAGCAGTGCGCGTAGAGGACCCTCCTATAATTCACCCCTCCACTTT.